The clone carrying this T cell receptor (beta chain) has just one count. These data originate in a study of CD8 T cells in Susac syndrome. The study used healthy donors as controls matched for age and sex. With random hexamers, roughly 0.5 to 1 ug RNA was reverse transcribed. MiXCR, applied by TCRdb to the immunoSEQ multiplex PCR reads, yields one record per CDR3 protein. The data show about 190,000 distinct CDR3 sequences, with approximately 95% seen just once and approximately 0.1% held by the top ten. Trimming cost V 5 bases and J 4 bases, with 17 bases left between them. There are 15 residues in the CDR3. Per germline, CDR1 MNHEY and CDR2 SVGAGI.

J is TRBJ1-2 and V is TRBV6-5, with D perhaps matching TRBD1 (5 bases). The receptor's source is a human donor in good health. The sequenced sample was CD4+ T cells from PBMCs. CDR3: CASSTRDGSGYGYTF. CDR3 DNA sequence: TGTGCCAGCAGTACCCGGGACGGCTCGGGCTATGGCTACACCTTC.